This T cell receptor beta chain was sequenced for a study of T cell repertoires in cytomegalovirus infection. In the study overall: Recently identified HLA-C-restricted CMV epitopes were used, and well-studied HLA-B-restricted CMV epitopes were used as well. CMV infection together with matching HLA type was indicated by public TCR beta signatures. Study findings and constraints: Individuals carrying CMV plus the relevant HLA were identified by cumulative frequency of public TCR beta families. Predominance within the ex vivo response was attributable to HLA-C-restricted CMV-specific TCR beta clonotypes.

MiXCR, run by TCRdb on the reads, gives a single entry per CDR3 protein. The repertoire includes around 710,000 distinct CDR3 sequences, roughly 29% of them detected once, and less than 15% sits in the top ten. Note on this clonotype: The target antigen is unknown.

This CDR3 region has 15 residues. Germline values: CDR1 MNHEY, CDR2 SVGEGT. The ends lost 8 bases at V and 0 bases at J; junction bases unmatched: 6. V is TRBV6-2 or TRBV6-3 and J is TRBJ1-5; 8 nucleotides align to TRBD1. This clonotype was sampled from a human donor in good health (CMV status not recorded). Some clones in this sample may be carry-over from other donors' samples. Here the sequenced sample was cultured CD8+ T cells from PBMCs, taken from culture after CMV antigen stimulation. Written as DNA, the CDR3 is TGTGCCAGCGGCCTGACAGGGGCTAGCAATCAGCCCCAGCATTTT. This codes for CASGLTGASNQPQHF.